The 16 T cell receptor beta chains below all came from one sample that was sequenced in a study of blood T cells in healthy people across ages. The authors ran a second PCR of roughly 6 to 12 cycles using a sample-barcoded 5' primer and a J-beta primer mix. TCRdb fed the 5' RACE reads into MiXCR, producing one record per CDR3 protein. The repertoire holds over 1,300,000 distinct CDR3 sequences, around 59% seen once, with over 5% in the top ten. Sequenced material: blood. The receptors here all came from a man aged 18 to 30 in good health.

This chain uses TRBV7-9 with TRBJ2-1, with TRBD2 matching 9 bases. The CDR3 loop spans 14 amino acids. V shed 5 bases and J 8 bases; nucleotides not matched to a gene: 7. Germline V gives CDR1 SEHNR, CDR2 FQNEAQ (reference sequence). CDR3 sequence (DNA): TGTGCCAGCAGCCCTTCGAGCGGGGGGTATGAGCAGTTCTTC. It translates to CASSPSSGGYEQFF.

This clonotype was counted a few times. The CDR3 coding sequence is TGTGCCAGCAGCCAAACCGGGACTAGCAGATACAATGAGCAGTTCTTC. Translating it yields CASSQTGTSRYNEQFF. V and J are TRBV14 and TRBJ2-1, with 9 bases that match TRBD2. The CDR3 totals 16 residues. From germline, CDR1 is SGHDN and CDR2 FVKESK. The trim removed 2 bases at V and 4 bases at J, leaving 6 bases unmatched.

This clonotype was observed a few times. V is TRBV27 and J is TRBJ1-2; TRBD1 agrees at 10 bases. Germline CDR1 and CDR2: MNHEY and SMNVEV (reference sequence). With 5 bases clipped from V and 4 bases from J, the junction kept 7 bases outside the gene matches. The length of the CDR3 is 15 residues. The CDR3 region is CASSTGTGAAYGYTF. The CDR3 coding sequence is TGTGCCAGCAGTACAGGGACAGGGGCCGCCTATGGCTACACCTTC.

This clonotype has a handful of counts. The chain joins TRBV24-1 to TRBJ2-5, with D maybe TRBD2 (6 bases). V was pared by 5 bases and J by 5 bases, with 14 bases between. The germline V gene has CDR1 KGHDR and CDR2 SFDVKD. CDR3 length: 14 amino acids. CDR3 bases: TGTGCCACCAGTGGGCAGGGAGGTGGTGAGACCCAGTACTTC. Protein: CATSGQGGGETQYF.

The chain joins TRBV20-1 to TRBJ1-4; 8 bases align to TRBD1. Germline CDR1 and CDR2: DFQATT and SNEGSKA (reference sequence). CDR3 length: 13 residues. V dropped 6 bases and J dropped 8; count of bases not matched to a gene: 8. This CDR3 reads CSALTGAGEKLFF. CDR3 nucleotides: TGCAGTGCGCTGACAGGGGCGGGCGAAAAACTGTTTTTT.

The V gene is TRBV28, the J gene TRBJ1-6; TRBD1 might be the D (5 bases). The CDR3 contains 16 residues. Germline loops: CDR1 MDHEN, CDR2 SYDVKM. V was pared by 3 bases and J by 9 bases, with 18 bases between. The CDR3 sequence: CASSFSRGPRGSPLHF. The CDR3 DNA sequence: TGTGCCAGCAGTTTCTCACGGGGACCGAGAGGTTCACCCCTCCACTTT.

The chain links TRBV28 to TRBJ2-5; no definite D call. Between the trimmed V and J ends, which lost 3 bases and 7 bases, there was a span of 12 bases. The V gene's germline CDR1 is MDHEN and CDR2 SYDVKM. The CDR3 has 13 amino acids. The CDR3 loop reads CASSLPSSRTQYF. For the CDR3, the DNA is TGTGCCAGCAGTTTGCCCAGTTCCAGGACCCAGTACTTC.

This clonotype was seen a few times. The chain has TRBV20-1 and TRBJ2-3, with TRBD2 matching 7 bases. The V and J ends lost 3 bases and 1 base, in that order; junction bases with no gene match: 4. Germline CDR1 and CDR2: DFQATT and SNEGSKA (reference sequence). This CDR3 has 14 amino acids. CDR3 in amino acids: CSARPSGRTDTQYF. The DNA for the CDR3 is TGCAGTGCTAGGCCTAGCGGACGCACAGATACGCAGTATTTT.

Note on this clonotype: Relative to the germline gene, one junction end is altered; a read error may explain this. V gene TRBV15 combines with J gene TRBJ2-7; the match to TRBD2 covers 10 bases. The CDR3 spans 15 residues. Germline CDR1 reads LNHNV; CDR2 reads YYDKDF (reference sequence). DNA of the CDR3: TGCGCCACCAGCAGAGAAAAGCGGGGGGGATACGAGCAGTACTTC. This translates into CATSREKRGGYEQYF. The complete variable domain, with remaining parts taken from reference TRBV15 and TRBJ2-7, reads DAMVIQNPRYQVTQFGKPVTLSCSQTLNHNVMYWYQQKSSQAPKLLFHYYDKDFNNEADTPDNFQSRRPNTSFCFLDIRSPGLGDTAMYLCATSREKRGGYEQYFGPGTRLTVT.

As concerns this clonotype: It is likely a read error, because the conserved phenylalanine at the end of the CDR3 is missing. The chain combines TRBV6-5 with TRBJ2-7; possibly TRBD1 for D (6 bases). The DNA end lines up better with TRBJ2-5; the J call may be wrong. CDR1 is MNHEY and CDR2 is SVGAGI in the germline V gene. The CDR3 extends over 14 amino acids. DNA for the CDR3: TGTGCCAGCAGGACGACAGGAGGTGTGGAGACCCAGTACTCC. It encodes CASRTTGGVETQYS.

This chain joins TRBV20-1 and TRBJ2-7; TRBD2 matches 10 bases. This CDR3 comprises 16 residues. Trimming cost V 4 bases and J 2 bases; bases outside gene matches: 11. Germline V gene sequence: CDR1 DFQATT, CDR2 SNEGSKA (reference sequence). DNA of the CDR3: TGCAGTGCTACGAACCCGGGACTAGCGTCCCCCTACGAGCAGTACTTC. This encodes CSATNPGLASPYEQYF.

This sequence joins TRBV25-1 and TRBJ2-4; D gene uncertain. The CDR3 is 15 amino acids. Germline CDR1 reads MGHDK; CDR2 reads SYGVNS. The ends were cut back, 8 bases at V and 0 bases at J, with 14 bases in the middle. DNA for the CDR3: TGTGCCAGCGCCCCCGAACTGGGAGCCAAAAACATTCAGTACTTC. Translated: CASAPELGAKNIQYF.

The chain has TRBV29-1 and TRBJ2-1; the D is unclear. Trimming cost V 1 base and J 10 bases, with 11 bases left between them. The CDR3 length is 12 residues. Germline assignment: CDR1 SQVTM and CDR2 ANQGSEA. CDR3 sequence: CSVEGSFYEQFF. The CDR3 coding sequence is TGCAGCGTTGAAGGGTCCTTCTACGAGCAGTTCTTC.

This clonotype appeared a few times. The V gene is TRBV3-1, the J gene TRBJ2-7; 9 positions agree with TRBD2. Germline CDR1 LGHDT, CDR2 YNNKEL (reference sequence). The CDR3 loop spans 16 amino acids. The V gene end was trimmed by 3 bases and the J gene end by 1 base; junction bases not matched to a gene: 7. The CDR3 sequence: CASSQYASGDSYEQYF. In DNA, the CDR3 is TGTGCCAGCAGCCAGTATGCTAGCGGGGATTCCTACGAGCAGTACTTC.

Remarks on this clonotype: The junction does not match germline at one end; this may be a read error. The V gene is TRBV24-1, the J gene TRBJ1-2; no definite D call. CDR3 size: 15 residues. Germline values: CDR1 KGHDR, CDR2 SFDVKD. This chain's CDR3 is CATSDLRPANYGYTF. CDR3 coding DNA: TGCGCCACCAGTGATTTGAGGCCAGCTAACTATGGCTACACCTTC.

This chain connects TRBV7-9 to TRBJ1-1, with TRBD1 identical over 9 bases. The V and J ends lost 3 bases and 4 bases, in that order; junction bases with no gene match: 9. CDR1 is SEHNR and CDR2 is FQNEAQ in the germline V gene (reference sequence). The CDR3 has 16 amino acids. CDR3 nucleotide sequence: TGTGCCAGCAGCTTTGCGGACAGGGGAAGGGTCACTGAAGCTTTCTTT. It is translated as CASSFADRGRVTEAFF. Filled out from reference TRBV7-9 and TRBJ1-1, the complete variable domain reads DTGVSQNPRHKITKRGQNVTFRCDPISEHNRLYWYRQTLGQGPEFLTYFQNEAQLEKSRLLSDRFSAERPKGSFSTLEIQRTEQGDSAMYLCASSFADRGRVTEAFFGQGTRLTVV.